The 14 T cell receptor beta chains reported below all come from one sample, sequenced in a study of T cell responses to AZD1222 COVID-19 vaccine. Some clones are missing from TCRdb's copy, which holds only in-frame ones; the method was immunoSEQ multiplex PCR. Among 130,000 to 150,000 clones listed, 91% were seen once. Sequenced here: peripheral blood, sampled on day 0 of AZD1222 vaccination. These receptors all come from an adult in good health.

The CDR3 sequence: CASSVRETSSGNTIYF. The DNA of the CDR3 is TGTGCCAGTAGTGTCCGGGAGACATCGTCTGGAAACACCATATATTTT. This sequence joins TRBV19 and TRBJ1-3; D is unclear. The CDR3 is made up of 16 amino acids. V shed 5 bases and J shed 1 base, with 15 bases lying between them. Germline CDR1 and CDR2: LNHDA and SQIVND (reference sequence).

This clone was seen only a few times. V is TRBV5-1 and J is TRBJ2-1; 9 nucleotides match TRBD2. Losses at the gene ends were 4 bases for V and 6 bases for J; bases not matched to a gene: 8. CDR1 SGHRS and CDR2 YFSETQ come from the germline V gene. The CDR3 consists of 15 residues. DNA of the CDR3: TGCGCCAGCAGCGTTAGCGGGAGAAGCTCCAATGAGCAGTTCTTC. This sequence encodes CASSVSGRSSNEQFF.

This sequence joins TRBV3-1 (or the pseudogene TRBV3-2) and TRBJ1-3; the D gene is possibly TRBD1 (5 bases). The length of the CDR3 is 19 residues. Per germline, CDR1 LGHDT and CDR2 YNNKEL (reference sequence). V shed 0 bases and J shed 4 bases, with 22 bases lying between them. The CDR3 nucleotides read TGTGCCAGCAGCCAAGATCATCGGGGCGGTCAAAGACTCGGAAACACCATATATTTT. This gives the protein CASSQDHRGGQRLGNTIYF.

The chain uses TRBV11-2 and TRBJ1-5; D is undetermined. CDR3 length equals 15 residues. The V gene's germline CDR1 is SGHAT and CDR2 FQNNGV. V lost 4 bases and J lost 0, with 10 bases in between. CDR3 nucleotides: TGTGCCAGCAGCTCTAACTTCAGTAGCAATCAGCCCCAGCATTTT. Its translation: CASSSNFSSNQPQHF.

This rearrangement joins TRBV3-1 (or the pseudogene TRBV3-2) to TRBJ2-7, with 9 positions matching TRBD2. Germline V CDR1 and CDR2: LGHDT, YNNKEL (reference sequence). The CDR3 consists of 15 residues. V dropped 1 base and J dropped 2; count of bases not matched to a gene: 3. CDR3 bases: TGTGCCAGCAGCCAAGTTGCGGGGGGGACCTACGAGCAGTACTTC. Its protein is CASSQVAGGTYEQYF.

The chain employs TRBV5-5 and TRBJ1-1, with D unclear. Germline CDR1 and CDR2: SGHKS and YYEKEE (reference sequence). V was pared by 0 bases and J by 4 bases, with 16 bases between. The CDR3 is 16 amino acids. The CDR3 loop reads CASSLGVEIVSTEAFF. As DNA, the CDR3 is TGTGCCAGCAGCTTGGGCGTGGAGATAGTATCCACTGAAGCTTTCTTT.

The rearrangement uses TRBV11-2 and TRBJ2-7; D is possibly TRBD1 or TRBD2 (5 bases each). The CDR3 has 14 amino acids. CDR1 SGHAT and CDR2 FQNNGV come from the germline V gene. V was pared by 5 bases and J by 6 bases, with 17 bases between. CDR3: CASSPGTVSGEQYF. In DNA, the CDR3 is TGTGCCAGCAGCCCAGGGACCGTGTCTGGCGAGCAGTACTTC. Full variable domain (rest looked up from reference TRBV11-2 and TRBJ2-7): EAGVAQSPRYKIIEKRQSVAFWCNPISGHATLYWYQQILGQGPKLLIQFQNNGVVDDSQLPKDRFSAERLKGVDSTLKIQPAKLEDSAVYLCASSPGTVSGEQYFGPGTRLTVT.

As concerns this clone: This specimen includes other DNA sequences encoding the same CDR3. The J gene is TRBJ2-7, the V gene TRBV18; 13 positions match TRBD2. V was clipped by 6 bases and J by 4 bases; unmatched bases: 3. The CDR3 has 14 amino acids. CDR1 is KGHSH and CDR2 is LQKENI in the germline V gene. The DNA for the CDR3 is TGTGCCAGCTCCCCGGGACTAGCGGGGTACGAGCAGTACTTC. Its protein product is CASSPGLAGYEQYF.

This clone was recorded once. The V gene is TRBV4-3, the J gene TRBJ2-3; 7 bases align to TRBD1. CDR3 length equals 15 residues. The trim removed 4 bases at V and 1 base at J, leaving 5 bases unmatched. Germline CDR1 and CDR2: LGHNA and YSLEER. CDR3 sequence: CASSPTGDGTDTQYF. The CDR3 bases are TGCGCCAGCAGCCCTACAGGGGACGGCACAGATACGCAGTATTTT.

The CDR3 loop is CASIRNTEAFF. Written as DNA, the CDR3 is TGTGCCAGCATAAGGAACACTGAAGCTTTCTTT. V gene TRBV28 combines with J gene TRBJ1-1; the D is unclear. Germline V gene sequence: CDR1 MDHEN, CDR2 SYDVKM. The CDR3 consists of 11 residues. V lost 7 bases and J lost 1, with 4 bases in between.

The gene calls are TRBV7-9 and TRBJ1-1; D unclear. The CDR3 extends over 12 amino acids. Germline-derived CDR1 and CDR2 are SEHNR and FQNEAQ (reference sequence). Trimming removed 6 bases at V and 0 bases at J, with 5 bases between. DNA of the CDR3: TGTGCCAGCAGAAGGGTGAACACTGAAGCTTTCTTT. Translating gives CASRRVNTEAFF.

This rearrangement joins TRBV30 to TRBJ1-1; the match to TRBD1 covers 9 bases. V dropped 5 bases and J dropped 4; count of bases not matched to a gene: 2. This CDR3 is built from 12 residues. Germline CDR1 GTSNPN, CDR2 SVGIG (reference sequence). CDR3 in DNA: TGTGCCTGGGACAGGGGGACCACTGAAGCTTTCTTT. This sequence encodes CAWDRGTTEAFF.

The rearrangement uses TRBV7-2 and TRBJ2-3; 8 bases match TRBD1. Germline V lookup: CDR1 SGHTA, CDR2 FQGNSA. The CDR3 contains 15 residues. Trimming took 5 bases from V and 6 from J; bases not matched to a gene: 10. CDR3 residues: CASSVGQGGWDTQYF. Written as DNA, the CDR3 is TGTGCCAGCAGCGTAGGACAGGGTGGGTGGGATACGCAGTATTTT.

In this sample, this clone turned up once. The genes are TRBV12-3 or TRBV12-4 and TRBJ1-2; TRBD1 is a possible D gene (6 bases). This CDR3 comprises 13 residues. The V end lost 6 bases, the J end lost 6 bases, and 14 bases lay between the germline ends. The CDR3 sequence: CASSSTQGNGYTF. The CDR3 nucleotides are TGTGCCAGCAGCTCTACACAGGGAAATGGCTACACCTTC.